This T cell receptor (beta chain) was observed in a study of blood T cells in healthy people across ages. Study outcomes and limitations: Compared with aged donors, long-lived donors showed fewer expanded clones, suggesting selection.

This clonotype was seen a handful of times. Its target is unknown. A much larger clonotype is one base distant, so this may be a read error. CDR3 length: 10 residues. Trimming removed 7 bases at V and 8 bases at J, with 9 bases between. From germline, CDR1 is SQVTM and CDR2 ANQGSEA. The use of a sample-barcoded 5' primer and a J-beta primer mix characterized a second PCR of roughly 7 to 12 cycles. From the 5' RACE reads, TCRdb called clonotypes with MiXCR, one entry per CDR3 protein. The data contain 1.5 million to 2 million distinct CDR3 sequences, roughly 27% of them singletons. In each sample, at least 7 million PBMCs were isolated. Total RNA, at least 5.5 micrograms per sample, was extracted from PBMCs.

This chain links TRBV29-1 with TRBJ2-1; D not certain. This TCR derives from a woman aged 25 to 39 in good health. What was sequenced was blood. CDR3 DNA: TGCAGCGCCTCGGCTGATGAGCAGTTCTTC. This codes for CSASADEQFF.